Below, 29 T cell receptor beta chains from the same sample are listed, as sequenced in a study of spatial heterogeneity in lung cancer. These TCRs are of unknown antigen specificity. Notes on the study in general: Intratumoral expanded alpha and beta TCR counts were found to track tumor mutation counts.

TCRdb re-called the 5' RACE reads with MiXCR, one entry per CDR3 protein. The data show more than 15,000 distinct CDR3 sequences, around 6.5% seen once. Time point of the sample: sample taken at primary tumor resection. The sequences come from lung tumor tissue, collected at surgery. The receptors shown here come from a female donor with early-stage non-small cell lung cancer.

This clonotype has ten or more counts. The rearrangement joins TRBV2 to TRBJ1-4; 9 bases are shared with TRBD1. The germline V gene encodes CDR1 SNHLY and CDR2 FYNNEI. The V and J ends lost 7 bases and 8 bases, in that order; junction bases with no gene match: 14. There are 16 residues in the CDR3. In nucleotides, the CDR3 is TGTGCCAGCACTAACCGGGTGGGGACAGGGTTCGAAAAACTGTTTTTT. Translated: CASTNRVGTGFEKLFF.

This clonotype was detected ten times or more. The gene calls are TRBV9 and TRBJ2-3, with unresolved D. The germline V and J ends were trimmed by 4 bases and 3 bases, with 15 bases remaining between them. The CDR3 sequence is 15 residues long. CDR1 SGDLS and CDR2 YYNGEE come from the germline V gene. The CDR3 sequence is CASSPGIGVTDTQYF. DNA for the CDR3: TGTGCCAGCAGCCCCGGAATAGGAGTTACAGATACGCAGTATTTT.

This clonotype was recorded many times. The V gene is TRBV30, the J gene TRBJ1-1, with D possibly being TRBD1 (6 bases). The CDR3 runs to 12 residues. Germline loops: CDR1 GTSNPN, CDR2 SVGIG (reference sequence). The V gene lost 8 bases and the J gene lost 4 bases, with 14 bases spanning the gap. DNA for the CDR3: TGTGCCGCCGTCAGGGGACCCACTGAAGCTTTCTTT. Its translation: CAAVRGPTEAFF.

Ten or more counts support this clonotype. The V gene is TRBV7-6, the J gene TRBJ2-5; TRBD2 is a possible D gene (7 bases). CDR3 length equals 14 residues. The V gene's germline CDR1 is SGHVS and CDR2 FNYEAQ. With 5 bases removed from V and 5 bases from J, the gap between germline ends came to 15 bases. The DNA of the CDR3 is TGTGCCAGCAGCCCCTCGGGGGGCGTCGAGACCCAGTACTTC. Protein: CASSPSGGVETQYF. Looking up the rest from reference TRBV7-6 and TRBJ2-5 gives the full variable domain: GAGVSQSPRYKVTKRGQDVALRCDPISGHVSLYWYRQALGQGPEFLTYFNYEAQQDKSGLPNDRFSAERPEGSISTLTIQRTEQRDSAMYRCASSPSGGVETQYFGPGTRLLVL.

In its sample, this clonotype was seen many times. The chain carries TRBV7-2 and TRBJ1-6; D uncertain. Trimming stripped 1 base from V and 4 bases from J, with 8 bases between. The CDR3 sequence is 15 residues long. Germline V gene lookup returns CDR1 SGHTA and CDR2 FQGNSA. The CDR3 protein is CASSLGPGYNSPLHF. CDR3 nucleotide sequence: TGTGCCAGCAGCTTAGGGCCAGGTTATAATTCACCCCTCCACTTT.

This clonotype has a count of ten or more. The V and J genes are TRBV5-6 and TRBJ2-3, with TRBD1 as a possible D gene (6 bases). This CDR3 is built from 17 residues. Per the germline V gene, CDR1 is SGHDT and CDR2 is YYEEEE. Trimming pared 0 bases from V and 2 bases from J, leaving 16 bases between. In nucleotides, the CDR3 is TGTGCCAGCAGCTTGGTAACAGGGCGAAGACTCACAGATACGCAGTATTTT. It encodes CASSLVTGRRLTDTQYF.

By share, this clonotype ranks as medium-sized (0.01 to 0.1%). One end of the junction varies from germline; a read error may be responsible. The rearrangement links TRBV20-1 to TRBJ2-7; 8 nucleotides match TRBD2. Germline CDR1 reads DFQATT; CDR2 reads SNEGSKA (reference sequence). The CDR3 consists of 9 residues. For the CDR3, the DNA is TGCAGTGCTAGTCCGGGACTAGGCTTC. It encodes CSASPGLGF.

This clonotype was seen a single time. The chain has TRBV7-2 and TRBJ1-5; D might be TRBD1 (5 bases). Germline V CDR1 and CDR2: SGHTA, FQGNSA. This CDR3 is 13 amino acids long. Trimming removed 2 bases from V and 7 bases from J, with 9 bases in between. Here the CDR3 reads CASSLTQGQPQHF. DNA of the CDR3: TGTGCCAGCAGCTTAACCCAGGGACAGCCCCAGCATTTT.

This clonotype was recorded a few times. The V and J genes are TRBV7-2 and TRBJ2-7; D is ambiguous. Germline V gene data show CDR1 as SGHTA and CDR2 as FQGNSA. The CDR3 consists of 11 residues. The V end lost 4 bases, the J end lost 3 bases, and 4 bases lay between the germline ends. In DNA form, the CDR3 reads TGTGCCAGCAGCTCCTACTACGAGCAGTACTTC. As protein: CASSSYYEQYF. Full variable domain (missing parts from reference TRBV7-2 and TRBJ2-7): GAGVSQSPSNKVTEKGKDVELRCDPISGHTALYWYRQSLGQGLEFLIYFQGNSAPDKSGLPSDRFSAERTGGSVSTLTIQRTQQEDSAVYLCASSSYYEQYFGPGTRLTVT.

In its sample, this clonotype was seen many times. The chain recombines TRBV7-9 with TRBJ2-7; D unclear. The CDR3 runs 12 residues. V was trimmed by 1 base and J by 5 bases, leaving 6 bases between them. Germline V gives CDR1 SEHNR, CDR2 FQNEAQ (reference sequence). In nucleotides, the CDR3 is TGTGCCAGCAGCTTAGGCAGTCACGAGCAGTACTTC. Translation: CASSLGSHEQYF.

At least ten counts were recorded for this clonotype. The CDR3 is CSVEGGPMGAGGIETQYF. The CDR3, as DNA: TGCAGCGTTGAAGGGGGTCCAATGGGAGCGGGAGGGATTGAGACCCAGTACTTC. The chain is built from TRBV29-1 and TRBJ2-5, with 10 bases identical to TRBD2. J gave up 5 bases and V 1 base, and 16 bases lay outside the gene matches. CDR3 length equals 18 residues. Per germline, CDR1 SQVTM and CDR2 ANQGSEA.

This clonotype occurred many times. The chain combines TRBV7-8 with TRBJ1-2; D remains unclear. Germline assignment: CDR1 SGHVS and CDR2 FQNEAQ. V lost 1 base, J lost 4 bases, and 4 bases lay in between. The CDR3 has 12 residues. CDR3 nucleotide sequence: TGTGCCAGCAGCTTAGTAGCCTATGGCTACACCTTC. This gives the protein CASSLVAYGYTF.

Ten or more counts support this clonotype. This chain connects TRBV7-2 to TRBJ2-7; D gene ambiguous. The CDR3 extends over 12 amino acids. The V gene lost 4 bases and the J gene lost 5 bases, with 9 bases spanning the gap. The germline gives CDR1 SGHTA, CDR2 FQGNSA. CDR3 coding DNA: TGTGCCAGCAGCTCCCGGCTCGACGAGCAGTACTTC. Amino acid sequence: CASSSRLDEQYF.

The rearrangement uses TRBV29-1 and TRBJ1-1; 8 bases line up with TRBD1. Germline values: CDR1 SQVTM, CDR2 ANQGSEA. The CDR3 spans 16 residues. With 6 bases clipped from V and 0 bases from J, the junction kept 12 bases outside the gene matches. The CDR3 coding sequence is TGCAGCGTCTCCCGGGCAGGGGGCGTCATGAACACTGAAGCTTTCTTT. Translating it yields CSVSRAGGVMNTEAFF.

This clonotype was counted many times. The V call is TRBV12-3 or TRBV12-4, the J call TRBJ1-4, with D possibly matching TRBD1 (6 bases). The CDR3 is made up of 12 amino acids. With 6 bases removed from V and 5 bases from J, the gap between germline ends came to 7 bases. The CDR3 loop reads CASRDRNEKLFF. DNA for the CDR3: TGTGCCAGCAGAGACAGGAATGAAAAACTGTTTTTT.

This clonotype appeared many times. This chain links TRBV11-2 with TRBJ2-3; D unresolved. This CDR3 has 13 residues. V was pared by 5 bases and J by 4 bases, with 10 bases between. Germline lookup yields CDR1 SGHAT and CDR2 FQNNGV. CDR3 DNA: TGTGCCAGCAGCCGTAATGCCCCAGATACGCAGTATTTT. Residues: CASSRNAPDTQYF.

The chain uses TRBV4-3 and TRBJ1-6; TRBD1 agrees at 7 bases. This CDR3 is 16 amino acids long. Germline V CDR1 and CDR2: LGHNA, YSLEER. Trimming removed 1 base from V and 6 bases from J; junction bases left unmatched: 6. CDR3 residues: CASSQGQGVGNSPLHF. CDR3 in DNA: TGCGCCAGCAGCCAAGGACAGGGCGTCGGTAATTCACCCCTCCACTTT.

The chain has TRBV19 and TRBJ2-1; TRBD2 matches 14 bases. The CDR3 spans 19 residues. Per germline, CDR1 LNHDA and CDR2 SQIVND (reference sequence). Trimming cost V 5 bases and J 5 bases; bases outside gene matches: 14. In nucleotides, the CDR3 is TGTGCCAGTAGTCTTGGACTAGCGGGAGGTTTGTACACACACAATGAGCAGTTCTTC. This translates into CASSLGLAGGLYTHNEQFF. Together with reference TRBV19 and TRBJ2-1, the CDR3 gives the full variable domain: DGGITQSPKYLFRKEGQNVTLSCEQNLNHDAMYWYRQDPGQGLRLIYYSQIVNDFQKGDIAEGYSVSREKKESFPLTVTSAQKNPTAFYLCASSLGLAGGLYTHNEQFFGPGTRLTVL.

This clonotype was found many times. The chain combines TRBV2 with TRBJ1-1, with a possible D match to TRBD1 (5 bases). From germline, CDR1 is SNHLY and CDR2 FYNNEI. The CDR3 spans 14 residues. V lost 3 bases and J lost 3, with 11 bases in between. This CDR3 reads CASSDGAGYTEAFF. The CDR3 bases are TGTGCCAGCAGTGACGGCGCAGGGTACACTGAAGCTTTCTTT.

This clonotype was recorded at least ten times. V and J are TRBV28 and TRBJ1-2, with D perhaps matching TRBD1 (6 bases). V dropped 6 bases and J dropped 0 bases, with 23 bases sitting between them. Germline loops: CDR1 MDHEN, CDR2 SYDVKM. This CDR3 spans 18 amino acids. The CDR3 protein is CASRLRRITGISNYGYTF. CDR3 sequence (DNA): TGTGCCAGCAGGCTCCGGCGCATTACAGGGATTTCTAACTATGGCTACACCTTC.

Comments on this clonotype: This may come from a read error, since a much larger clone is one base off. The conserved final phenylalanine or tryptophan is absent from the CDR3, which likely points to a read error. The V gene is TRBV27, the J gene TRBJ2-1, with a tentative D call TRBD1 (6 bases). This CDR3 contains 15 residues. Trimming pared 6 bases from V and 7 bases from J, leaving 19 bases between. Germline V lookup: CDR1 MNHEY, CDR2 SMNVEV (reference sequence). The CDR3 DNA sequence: TGTGCCAGCAGGGCTTTGGGGGCGGGTATAAATGAGCAGTTCTCC. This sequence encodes CASRALGAGINEQFS.

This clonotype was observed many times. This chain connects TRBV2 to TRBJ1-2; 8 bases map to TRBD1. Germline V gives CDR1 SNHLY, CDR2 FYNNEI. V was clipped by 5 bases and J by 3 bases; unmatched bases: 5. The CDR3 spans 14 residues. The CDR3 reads CASSPLTGDYGYTF. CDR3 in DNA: TGTGCCAGCAGTCCGTTGACAGGGGACTATGGCTACACCTTC.

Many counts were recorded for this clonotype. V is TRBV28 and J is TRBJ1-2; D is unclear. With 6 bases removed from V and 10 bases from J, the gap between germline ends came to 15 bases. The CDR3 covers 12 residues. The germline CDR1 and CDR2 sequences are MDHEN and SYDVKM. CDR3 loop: CASRIPGQIYTF. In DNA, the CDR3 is TGTGCCAGCAGGATCCCAGGCCAGATCTACACCTTC.

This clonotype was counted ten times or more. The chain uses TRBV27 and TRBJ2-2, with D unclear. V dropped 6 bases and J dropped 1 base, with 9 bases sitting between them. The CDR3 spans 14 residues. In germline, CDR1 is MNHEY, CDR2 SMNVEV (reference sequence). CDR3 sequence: CASSALVNTGELFF. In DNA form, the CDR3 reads TGTGCCAGCAGCGCCCTGGTGAACACCGGGGAGCTGTTTTTT.

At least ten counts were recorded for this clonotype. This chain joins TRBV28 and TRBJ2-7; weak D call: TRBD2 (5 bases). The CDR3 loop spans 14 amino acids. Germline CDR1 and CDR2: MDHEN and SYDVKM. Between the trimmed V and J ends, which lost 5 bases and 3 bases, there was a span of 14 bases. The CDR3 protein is CASSPQIAGYEQYF. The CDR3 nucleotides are TGTGCCAGCAGTCCCCAAATCGCGGGCTACGAGCAGTACTTC.

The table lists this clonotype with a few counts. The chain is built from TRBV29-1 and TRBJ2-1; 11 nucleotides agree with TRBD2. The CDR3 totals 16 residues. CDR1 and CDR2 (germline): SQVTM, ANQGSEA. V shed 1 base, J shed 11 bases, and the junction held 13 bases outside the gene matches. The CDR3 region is CSVEGPGGRLAGKQFF. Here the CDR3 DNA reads TGCAGCGTTGAAGGCCCGGGGGGGAGACTAGCGGGAAAGCAGTTCTTC.

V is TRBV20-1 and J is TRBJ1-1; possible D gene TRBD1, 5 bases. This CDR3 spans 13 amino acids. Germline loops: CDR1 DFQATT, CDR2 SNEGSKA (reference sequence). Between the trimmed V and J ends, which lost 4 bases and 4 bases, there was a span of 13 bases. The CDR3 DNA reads TGCAGTGCTATATGGGGCGCGGGCACTGAAGCTTTCTTT. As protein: CSAIWGAGTEAFF.

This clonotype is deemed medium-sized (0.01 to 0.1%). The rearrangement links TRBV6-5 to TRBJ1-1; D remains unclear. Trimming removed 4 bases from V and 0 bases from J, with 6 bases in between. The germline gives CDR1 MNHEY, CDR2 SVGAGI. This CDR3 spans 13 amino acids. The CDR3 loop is CASSSAVNTEAFF. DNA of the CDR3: TGTGCCAGCAGTTCTGCGGTGAACACTGAAGCTTTCTTT.

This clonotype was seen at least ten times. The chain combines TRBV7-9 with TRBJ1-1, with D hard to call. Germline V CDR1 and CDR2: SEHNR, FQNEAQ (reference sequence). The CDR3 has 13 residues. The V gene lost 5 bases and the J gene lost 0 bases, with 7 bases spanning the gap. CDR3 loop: CASSPPMNTEAFF. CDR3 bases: TGTGCCAGCAGCCCACCGATGAACACTGAAGCTTTCTTT.